The following is a TCR beta chain sequence with its context. What it binds is unknown. This sample was taken from a study of OX40 agonist ivuxolimab in advanced cancers. Whole-study context: Partial responses were seen in three patients, one with hepatocellular carcinoma and two with cutaneous melanoma.

Using immunoSEQ multiplex PCR, the repertoire was profiled, and TCRdb retains in-frame clones only, with some absent. The table shows tens of thousands of clones, with about 90% occurring only once. Findings and limits, study-wide: The antigen specificity of the peripheral T cells (those that were expanded) was not determined. Partly responding patients at 0.1-3.0 mg/kg showed some of the smallest clonal expansion.

V was shortened by 3 bases and J by 5 bases, with 11 bases between the two germline ends. From germline, CDR1 is MNHEY and CDR2 SMNVEV (reference sequence). The CDR3 loop spans 13 amino acids. This specimen consisted of CD4+ or CD8+ T cells sorted from blood, obtained in a trial of the OX40 agonist ivuxolimab. The chain uses TRBV27 and TRBJ2-7; no definite D call. This sequence originates from an adult with an advanced solid tumor such as melanoma, head and neck, liver or kidney cancer. The CDR3 DNA reads as TGTGCCAGCAGTTTTGGTTGGGCCGACGAGCAGTACTTC. Translating it yields CASSFGWADEQYF.